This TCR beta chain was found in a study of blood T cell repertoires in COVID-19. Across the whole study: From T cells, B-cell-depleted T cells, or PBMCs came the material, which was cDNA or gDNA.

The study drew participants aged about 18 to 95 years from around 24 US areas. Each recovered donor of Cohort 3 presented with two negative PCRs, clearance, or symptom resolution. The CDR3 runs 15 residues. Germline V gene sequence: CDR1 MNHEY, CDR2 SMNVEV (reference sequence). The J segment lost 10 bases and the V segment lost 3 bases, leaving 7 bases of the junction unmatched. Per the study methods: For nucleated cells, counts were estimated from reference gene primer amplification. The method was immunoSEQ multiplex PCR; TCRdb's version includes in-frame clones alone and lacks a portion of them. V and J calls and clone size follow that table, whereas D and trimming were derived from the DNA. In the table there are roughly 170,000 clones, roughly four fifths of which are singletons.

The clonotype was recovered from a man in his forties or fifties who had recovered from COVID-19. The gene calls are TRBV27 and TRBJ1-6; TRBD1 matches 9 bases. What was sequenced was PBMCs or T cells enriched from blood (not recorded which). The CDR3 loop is CASSFQTGGESPLHF. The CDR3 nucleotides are TGTGCCAGCAGTTTCCAAACAGGGGGCGAGTCACCCCTCCACTTT.